This is a list of T cell receptor beta chains from one sample in a study of blood T cell repertoires in COVID-19. The table came from immunoSEQ multiplex PCR; TCRdb's copy has only in-frame clones and leaves some out. The sample includes approximately 440,000 clones, about 90% of them seen just once. Sequencing was done on a sample of PBMCs or T cells enriched from blood (not recorded which). These receptors were taken from a man aged 18-30 years who had recovered from COVID-19. The CDR3 runs from the conserved cysteine through the conserved F or W. The order of the fields is J gene, V gene, CDR3 protein.

>TRBJ1-5|TRBV27
CASRQGGQPQHF
>TRBJ1-1|TRBV27
CASSLRTGLESTEAFF
>TRBJ1-6|TRBV19
CASNGGLYNSPLHF
>TRBJ2-7|TRBV5-1
CASSYAGTRSYEQYF
>TRBJ1-1|TRBV15
CATSSVRTGRTEAFF
>TRBJ2-3|TRBV10-3
CATSGGDSTDTQYF
>TRBJ1-4|TRBV11-1
CASSLDGGDEKLFF
>TRBJ1-5|TRBV6-5
CASSRQRGQPQHF
>TRBJ1-2|TRBV9
CASSYSTQGDHYGYTF
>TRBJ1-3|TRBV28
CASSFSPGGQNTIYF
>TRBJ2-1|TRBV5-1
CASSLLQGAYNEQFF
>TRBJ2-3|TRBV3-1/TRBV3-2
CASTHRGDTDTQYF
>TRBJ1-2|TRBV14
CASSQVQGNSGYTF
>TRBJ1-3|TRBV15
CATKGQGNTIYF
>TRBJ1-2|TRBV5-1
CASTDADPSLGYTF
>TRBJ2-1|TRBV18
CASSRESGRVEQFF
>TRBJ2-3|TRBV27
CASRIDLAGSTDTQYF
>TRBJ2-1|TRBV2
CASSTTGRNEQFF
>TRBJ2-1|TRBV7-2
CASSLSQGTYNEQFF
>TRBJ1-2|TRBV3-1/TRBV3-2
CASSTGMGGYTF
>TRBJ2-1|TRBV6-5
CASSRDRGSNEQFF
>TRBJ1-2|TRBV5-1
CASSLDGGTYGYTF
>TRBJ2-1|TRBV7-7
CASSLVRRGQGYNEQFF
>TRBJ1-1|TRBV5-1
CASSFRGMNTEAFF
>TRBJ2-3|TRBV14
CASSLGRVLTDTQYF
>TRBJ1-1|TRBV5-4
CAISRGGNTEAFF
>TRBJ1-6|TRBV2
CASSDTGGNYNSPLHF
>TRBJ2-1|TRBV4-1
CASSLEGGFSYNEQFF
>TRBJ1-2|TRBV28
CASSLTDNYGYTF
>TRBJ2-5|TRBV6-5
CASRFQQGARETQYF
>TRBJ2-7|TRBV6-5
CASSYSDSYEQYF
>TRBJ2-1|TRBV28
CASTSGQINYNEQFF
>TRBJ1-2|TRBV6-1
CASSEPSGLSKVCTF
>TRBJ1-2|TRBV18
CASSPTGQGYGYTF
>TRBJ2-7|TRBV28
CASSLPQAGGYEQYF
>TRBJ2-3|TRBV11-2
CASSHRVNTDTQYF
>TRBJ1-5|TRBV28
CASSLGQGGNQPQHF
>TRBJ1-1|TRBV2
CASSVLEMNTEAFF
>TRBJ1-1|TRBV19
CASSMVGVEGTEAFF
>TRBJ1-1|TRBV9
CASSVDGGAFTEAFF
>TRBJ2-1|TRBV3-1/TRBV3-2
CASSAGLAGGLRGNEQFF
>TRBJ1-5|TRBV5-1
CASSPTGGGNQPQHF
>TRBJ2-7|TRBV6-5
CATSIAGGYEQYF
>TRBJ1-2|TRBV19
CASSIEQTPTYGYTF
>TRBJ1-5|TRBV12-3/TRBV12-4
CASSPGGRPQHF
>TRBJ2-2|TRBV7-9
CASSSLAVTGELFF
>TRBJ1-2|TRBV28
CASSLTLDGYTF
>TRBJ1-2|TRBV6-5
CASRSGGPYGYTF
>TRBJ1-5|TRBV15
CATSSDRDRQPQHF
>TRBJ2-1|TRBV2
CARAGGRSYNEQFF